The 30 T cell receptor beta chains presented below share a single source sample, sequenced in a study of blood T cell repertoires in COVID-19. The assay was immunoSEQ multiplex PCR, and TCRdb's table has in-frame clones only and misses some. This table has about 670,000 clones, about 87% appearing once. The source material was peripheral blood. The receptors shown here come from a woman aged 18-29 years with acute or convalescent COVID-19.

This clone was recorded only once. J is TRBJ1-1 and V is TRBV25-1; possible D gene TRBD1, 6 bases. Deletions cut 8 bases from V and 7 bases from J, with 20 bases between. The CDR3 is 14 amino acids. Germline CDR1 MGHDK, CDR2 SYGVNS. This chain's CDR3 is CASSEGGPLGEAFF. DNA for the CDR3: TGTGCCAGCTCCGAGGGGGGGCCGCTCGGTGAAGCTTTCTTT.

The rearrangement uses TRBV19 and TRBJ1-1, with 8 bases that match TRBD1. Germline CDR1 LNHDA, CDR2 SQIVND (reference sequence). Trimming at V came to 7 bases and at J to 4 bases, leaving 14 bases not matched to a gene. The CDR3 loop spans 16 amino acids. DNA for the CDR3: TGTGCCAGTACTTGGACAGGGAAGAGCCTGGGCACTGAAGCTTTCTTT. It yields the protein CASTWTGKSLGTEAFF.

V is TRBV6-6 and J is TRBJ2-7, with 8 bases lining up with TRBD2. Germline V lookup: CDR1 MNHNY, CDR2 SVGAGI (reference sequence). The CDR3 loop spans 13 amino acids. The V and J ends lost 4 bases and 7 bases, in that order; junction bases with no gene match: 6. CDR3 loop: CASSWGTRWEQYF. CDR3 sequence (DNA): TGTGCCAGCAGTTGGGGGACTAGGTGGGAGCAGTACTTC.

CDR3 DNA: TGTGCCAGCAGCTTTCTTACAGGGTCCCACGAGCAGTACTTC. This gives the protein CASSFLTGSHEQYF. This sequence joins TRBV5-6 and TRBJ2-7; the D gene is possibly TRBD1 (6 bases). Germline loops: CDR1 SGHDT, CDR2 YYEEEE. CDR3 length equals 14 residues. V gave up 2 bases and J gave up 5 bases, with 14 bases separating them.

This CDR3 is CASRREKGGYTF. The CDR3 nucleotides are TGTGCCAGTAGGAGGGAGAAGGGAGGCTACACCTTC. This sequence joins TRBV19 and TRBJ1-2, with D unclear. V was shortened by 6 bases and J by 8 bases, with 13 bases between the two germline ends. The CDR3 totals 12 residues. Germline V gives CDR1 LNHDA, CDR2 SQIVND (reference sequence).

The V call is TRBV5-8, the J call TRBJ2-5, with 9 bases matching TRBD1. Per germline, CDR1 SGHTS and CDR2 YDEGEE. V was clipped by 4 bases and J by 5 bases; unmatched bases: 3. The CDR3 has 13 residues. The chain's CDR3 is CASSSGQGETQYF. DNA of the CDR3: TGTGCCAGCAGCAGCGGACAGGGGGAGACCCAGTACTTC.

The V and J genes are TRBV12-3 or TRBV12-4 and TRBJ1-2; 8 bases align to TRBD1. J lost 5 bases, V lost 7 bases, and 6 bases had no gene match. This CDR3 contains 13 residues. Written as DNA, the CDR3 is TGTGCCAGCACTCTGGACAGGGTATATGGCTACACCTTC. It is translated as CASTLDRVYGYTF.

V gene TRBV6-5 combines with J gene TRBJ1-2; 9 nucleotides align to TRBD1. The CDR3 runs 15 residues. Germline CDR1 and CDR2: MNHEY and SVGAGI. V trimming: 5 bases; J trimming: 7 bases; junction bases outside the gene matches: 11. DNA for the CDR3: TGTGCCAGCAGTCCGGGAACAGGGGGCATGGGTGGCTACACCTTC. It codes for CASSPGTGGMGGYTF.

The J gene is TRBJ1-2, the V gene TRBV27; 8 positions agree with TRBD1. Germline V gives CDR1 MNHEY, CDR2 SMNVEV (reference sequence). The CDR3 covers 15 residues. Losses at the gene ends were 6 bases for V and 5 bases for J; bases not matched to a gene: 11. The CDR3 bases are TGTGCCAGCAGAAAGACAGGGGTCGTTTTTTATGGCTACACCTTC. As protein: CASRKTGVVFYGYTF.

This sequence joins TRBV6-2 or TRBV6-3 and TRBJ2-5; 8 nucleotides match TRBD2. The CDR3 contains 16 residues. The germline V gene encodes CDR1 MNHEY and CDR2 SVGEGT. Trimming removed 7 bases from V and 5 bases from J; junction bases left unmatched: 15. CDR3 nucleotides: TGTGCCAGCACCCCCGACCCCACGGGACTAGTGGAGACCCAGTACTTC. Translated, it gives CASTPDPTGLVETQYF.

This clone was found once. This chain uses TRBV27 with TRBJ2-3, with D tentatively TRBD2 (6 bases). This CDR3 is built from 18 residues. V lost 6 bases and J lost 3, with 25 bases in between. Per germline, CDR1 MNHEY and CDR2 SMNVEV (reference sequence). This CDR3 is CASSHRFGSAGNTDTQYF. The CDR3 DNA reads TGTGCCAGCAGCCATCGGTTCGGGAGCGCGGGGAATACAGATACGCAGTATTTT.

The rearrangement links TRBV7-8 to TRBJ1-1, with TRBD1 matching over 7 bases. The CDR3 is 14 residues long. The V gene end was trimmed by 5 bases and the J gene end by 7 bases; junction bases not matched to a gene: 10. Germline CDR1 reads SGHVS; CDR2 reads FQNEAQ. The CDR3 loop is CASSDIWDSREAFF. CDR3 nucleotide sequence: TGTGCCAGCAGCGACATTTGGGACAGTCGTGAAGCTTTCTTT.

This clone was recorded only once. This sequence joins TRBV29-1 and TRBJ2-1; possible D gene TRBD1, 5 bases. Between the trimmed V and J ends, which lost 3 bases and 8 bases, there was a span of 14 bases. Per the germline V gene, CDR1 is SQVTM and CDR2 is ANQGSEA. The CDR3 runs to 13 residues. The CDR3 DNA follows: TGCAGCGTTGAGTTTCTAGGGGTCCATGAGCAGTTCTTC. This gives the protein CSVEFLGVHEQFF.

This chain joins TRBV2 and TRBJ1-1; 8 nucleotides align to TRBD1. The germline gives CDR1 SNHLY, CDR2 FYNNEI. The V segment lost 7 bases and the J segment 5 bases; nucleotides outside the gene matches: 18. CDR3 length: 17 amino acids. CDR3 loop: CASILNPQGAPRTEAFF. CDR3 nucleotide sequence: TGTGCCAGCATTTTAAACCCCCAGGGGGCGCCGAGGACTGAAGCTTTCTTT. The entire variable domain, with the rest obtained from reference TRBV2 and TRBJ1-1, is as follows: EPEVTQTPSHQVTQMGQEVILRCVPISNHLYFYWYRQILGQKVEFLVSFYNNEISEKSEIFDDQFSVERPDGSNFTLKIRSTKLEDSAMYFCASILNPQGAPRTEAFFGQGTRLTVV.

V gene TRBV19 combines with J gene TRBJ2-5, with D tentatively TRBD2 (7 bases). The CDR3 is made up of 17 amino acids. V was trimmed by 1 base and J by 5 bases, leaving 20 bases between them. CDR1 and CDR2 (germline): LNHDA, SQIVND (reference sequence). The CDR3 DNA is TGTGCCAGTAGTATAGTTGGGGGCACAGGGCGGGGGGAGACCCAGTACTTC. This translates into CASSIVGGTGRGETQYF.

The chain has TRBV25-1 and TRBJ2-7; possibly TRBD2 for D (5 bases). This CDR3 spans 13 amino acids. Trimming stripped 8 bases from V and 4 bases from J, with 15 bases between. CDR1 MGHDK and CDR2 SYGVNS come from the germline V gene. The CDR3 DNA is TGTGCCAGCTGCTTGGCGGGTGTTTACGAGCAGTACTTC. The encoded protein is CASCLAGVYEQYF.

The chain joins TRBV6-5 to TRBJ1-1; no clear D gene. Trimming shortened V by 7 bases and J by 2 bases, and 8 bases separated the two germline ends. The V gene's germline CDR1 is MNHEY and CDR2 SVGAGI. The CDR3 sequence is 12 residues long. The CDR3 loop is CASIRLNTEAFF. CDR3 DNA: TGTGCCAGCATCCGACTAAACACTGAAGCTTTCTTT.

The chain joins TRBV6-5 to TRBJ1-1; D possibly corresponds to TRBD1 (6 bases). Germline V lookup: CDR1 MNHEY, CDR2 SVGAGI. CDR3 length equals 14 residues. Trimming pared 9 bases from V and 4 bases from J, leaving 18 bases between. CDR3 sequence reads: CASNIPGQATEAFF. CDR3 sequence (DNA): TGTGCCAGTAATATTCCGGGACAAGCCACTGAAGCTTTCTTT.

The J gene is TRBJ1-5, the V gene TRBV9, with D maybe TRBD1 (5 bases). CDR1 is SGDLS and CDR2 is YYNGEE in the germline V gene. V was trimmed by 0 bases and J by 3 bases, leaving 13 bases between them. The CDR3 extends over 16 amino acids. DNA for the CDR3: TGTGCCAGCAGCGTAGTCGGAGGGACCCCCAATCAGCCCCAGCATTTT. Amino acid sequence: CASSVVGGTPNQPQHF.

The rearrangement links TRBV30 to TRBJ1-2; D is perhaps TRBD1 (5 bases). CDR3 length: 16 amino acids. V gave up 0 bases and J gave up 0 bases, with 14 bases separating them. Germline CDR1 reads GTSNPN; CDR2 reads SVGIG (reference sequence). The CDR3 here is CAWSVSQKGPNYGYTF. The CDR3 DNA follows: TGTGCCTGGAGTGTGTCCCAAAAGGGGCCTAACTATGGCTACACCTTC.

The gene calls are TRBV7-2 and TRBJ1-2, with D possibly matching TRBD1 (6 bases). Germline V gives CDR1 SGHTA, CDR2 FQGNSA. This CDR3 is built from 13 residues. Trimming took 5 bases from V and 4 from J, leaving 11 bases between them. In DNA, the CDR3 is TGTGCCAGCAGCGTAGGACAGCTCTATGGCTACACCTTC. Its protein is CASSVGQLYGYTF.

In nucleotides, the CDR3 is TGTGCCAGCAGCGTAGGGCGGGGGGGCGCCTACAATGAGCAGTTCTTC. This translates into CASSVGRGGAYNEQFF. The rearrangement links TRBV9 to TRBJ2-1; 9 nucleotides match TRBD2. CDR1 and CDR2 (germline): SGDLS, YYNGEE. Germline trimming cut 0 bases from V and 2 bases from J; bases unmatched to any gene: 3. The CDR3 runs to 16 residues.

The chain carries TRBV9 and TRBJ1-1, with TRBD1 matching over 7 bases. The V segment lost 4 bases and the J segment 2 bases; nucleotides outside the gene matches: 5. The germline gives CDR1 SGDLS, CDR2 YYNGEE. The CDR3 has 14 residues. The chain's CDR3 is CASSWDSRNTEAFF. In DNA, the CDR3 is TGTGCCAGCAGCTGGGACAGTAGAAACACTGAAGCTTTCTTT. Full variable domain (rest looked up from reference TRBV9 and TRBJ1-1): DSGVTQTPKHLITATGQRVTLRCSPRSGDLSVYWYQQSLDQGLQFLIQYYNGEERAKGNILERFSAQQFPDLHSELNLSSLELGDSALYFCASSWDSRNTEAFFGQGTRLTVV.

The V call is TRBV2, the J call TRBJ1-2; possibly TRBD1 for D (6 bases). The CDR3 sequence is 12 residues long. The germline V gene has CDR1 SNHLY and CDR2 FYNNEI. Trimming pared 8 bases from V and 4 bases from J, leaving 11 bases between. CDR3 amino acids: CASFGGGYGYTF. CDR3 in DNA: TGTGCCAGCTTTGGGGGCGGCTATGGCTACACCTTC.

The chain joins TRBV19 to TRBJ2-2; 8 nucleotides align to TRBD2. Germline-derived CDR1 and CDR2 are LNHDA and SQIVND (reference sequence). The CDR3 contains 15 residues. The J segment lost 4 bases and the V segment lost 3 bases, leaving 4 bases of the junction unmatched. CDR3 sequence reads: CASSISGGGTGELFF. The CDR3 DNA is TGTGCCAGTAGTATCAGCGGGGGTGGCACCGGGGAGCTGTTTTTT.

CDR3 sequence (DNA): TGTGCCAGCAGCTTAACAACCCTCAGGGGCCCAGAGACCCAGTACTTC. This encodes CASSLTTLRGPETQYF. V gene TRBV7-2 combines with J gene TRBJ2-5; D may be TRBD1 (6 bases). Trimming cost V 2 bases and J 4 bases, with 17 bases left between them. The CDR3 runs to 16 residues. Germline V CDR1 and CDR2: SGHTA, FQGNSA.

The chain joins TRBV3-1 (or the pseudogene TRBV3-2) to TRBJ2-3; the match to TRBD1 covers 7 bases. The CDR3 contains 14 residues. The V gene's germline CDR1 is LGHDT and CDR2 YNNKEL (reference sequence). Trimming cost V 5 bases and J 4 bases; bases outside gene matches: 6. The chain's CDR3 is CASSIRQGSDTQYF. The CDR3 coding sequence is TGTGCCAGCAGCATACGACAGGGATCAGATACGCAGTATTTT.

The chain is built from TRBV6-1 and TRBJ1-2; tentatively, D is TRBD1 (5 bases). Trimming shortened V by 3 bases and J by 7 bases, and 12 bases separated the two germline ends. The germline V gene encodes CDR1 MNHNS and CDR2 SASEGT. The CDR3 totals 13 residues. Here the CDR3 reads CASSDVWGPGYTF. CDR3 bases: TGTGCCAGCAGTGATGTTTGGGGCCCTGGCTACACCTTC.

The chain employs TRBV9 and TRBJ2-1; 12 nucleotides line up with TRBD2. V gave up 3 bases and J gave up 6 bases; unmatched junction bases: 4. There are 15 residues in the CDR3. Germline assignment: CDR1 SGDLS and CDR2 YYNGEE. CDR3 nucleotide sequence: TGTGCCAGCAGCGCCACTAGCGGGGGGATCAATGAGCAGTTCTTC. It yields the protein CASSATSGGINEQFF. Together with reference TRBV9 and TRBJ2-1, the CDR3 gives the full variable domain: DSGVTQTPKHLITATGQRVTLRCSPRSGDLSVYWYQQSLDQGLQFLIQYYNGEERAKGNILERFSAQQFPDLHSELNLSSLELGDSALYFCASSATSGGINEQFFGPGTRLTVL.

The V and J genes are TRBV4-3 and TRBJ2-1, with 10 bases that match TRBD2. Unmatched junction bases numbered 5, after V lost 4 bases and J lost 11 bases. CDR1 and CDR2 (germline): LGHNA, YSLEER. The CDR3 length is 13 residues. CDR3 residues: CASSPGLAVKQFF. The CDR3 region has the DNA TGCGCCAGCAGCCCAGGACTAGCGGTTAAGCAGTTCTTC.